Following are 20 T cell receptor beta chains from one sample sequenced in a study of T cell responses to AZD1222 COVID-19 vaccine. The method was immunoSEQ multiplex PCR; TCRdb's version includes in-frame clones alone and lacks a portion of them. This repertoire shows about 110,000 clones, about 81% found once; its top ten account for 5%. The specimen comprised peripheral blood, sampled on day 0 of AZD1222 vaccination. All receptors derive from an adult in good health.

This sequence joins TRBV7-2 and TRBJ2-1; D possibly uses TRBD1 or TRBD2 (6 bases each). The CDR3 sequence is 16 residues long. CDR1 is SGHTA, CDR2 FQGNSA, per germline. The V end lost 1 base, the J end lost 3 bases, and 13 bases lay between the germline ends. CDR3 sequence (DNA): TGTGCCAGCAGCTTAGTTCCAGGGGACTTCTACAATGAGCAGTTCTTC. This encodes CASSLVPGDFYNEQFF. Complete variable domain (other parts from reference TRBV7-2 and TRBJ2-1): GAGVSQSPSNKVTEKGKDVELRCDPISGHTALYWYRQSLGQGLEFLIYFQGNSAPDKSGLPSDRFSAERTGGSVSTLTIQRTQQEDSAVYLCASSLVPGDFYNEQFFGPGTRLTVL.

This clone was observed a few times. CDR3 sequence: CASSPEQANYGYTF. The CDR3, as DNA: TGTGCCAGCTCACCAGAACAGGCCAACTATGGCTACACCTTC. V gene TRBV18 combines with J gene TRBJ1-2, with a tentative D call TRBD1 (5 bases). Germline CDR1 KGHSH, CDR2 LQKENI. The CDR3 spans 14 residues. Trimming removed 2 bases at V and 2 bases at J, with 9 bases between.

J is TRBJ1-1 and V is TRBV7-8; D not resolved. CDR1 is SGHVS, CDR2 FQNEAQ, per germline. V lost 1 base and J 10 bases, leaving 13 bases between the germline ends. The CDR3 is 13 residues long. The CDR3 sequence: CASSLVQTEGAFF. For the CDR3, the DNA is TGTGCCAGCAGCTTAGTCCAGACTGAGGGAGCTTTCTTT.

The chain uses TRBV19 and TRBJ2-6; D is tentatively TRBD1 or TRBD2 (7 bases each). V lost 3 bases and J lost 8, with 20 bases in between. The V gene's germline CDR1 is LNHDA and CDR2 SQIVND (reference sequence). The length of the CDR3 is 17 residues. The CDR3 region is CASSIQSGTVNSNVLTF. The CDR3 bases are TGTGCCAGTAGTATTCAAAGCGGGACAGTGAACTCCAACGTCCTGACTTTC.

V is TRBV6-5 and J is TRBJ1-1; D is possibly TRBD1 (5 bases). Germline loops: CDR1 MNHEY, CDR2 SVGAGI. The CDR3 spans 15 residues. Trimming took off 6 bases at V and 6 bases at J, with 20 bases between the two ends. CDR3 bases: TGTGCCAGCAGACGAACCCAGGGAGAGGAACCTGAAGCTTTCTTT. Amino acid sequence: CASRRTQGEEPEAFF.

The chain recombines TRBV7-6 with TRBJ2-2; the D gene is possibly TRBD2 (6 bases). Germline V gene sequence: CDR1 SGHVS, CDR2 FNYEAQ. CDR3 length: 16 amino acids. Trimming left V 5 bases short and J 6 bases short, with 19 bases between. DNA for the CDR3: TGTGCCAGCAGCGGGACGACGGGGGTTATAGCCGGGGAGCTGTTTTTT. Translated: CASSGTTGVIAGELFF.

V and J are TRBV9 and TRBJ2-2; D gene uncertain. Per germline, CDR1 SGDLS and CDR2 YYNGEE. This CDR3 region has 13 residues. V dropped 7 bases and J dropped 4 bases, with 11 bases sitting between them. The CDR3 DNA follows: TGTGCCAGCTCAACCGGGTCCACCGGGGAGCTGTTTTTT. Translating gives CASSTGSTGELFF. The variable domain in full, with the rest retrieved from reference TRBV9 and TRBJ2-2, is DSGVTQTPKHLITATGQRVTLRCSPRSGDLSVYWYQQSLDQGLQFLIQYYNGEERAKGNILERFSAQQFPDLHSELNLSSLELGDSALYFCASSTGSTGELFFGEGSRLTVL.

V is TRBV6-1 and J is TRBJ2-7, with 9 bases fitting TRBD1. Germline V gene lookup returns CDR1 MNHNS and CDR2 SASEGT. The V segment lost 4 bases and the J segment 4 bases; nucleotides outside the gene matches: 11. CDR3 length equals 16 residues. The CDR3 reads CASSVAHGQGTYEQYF. CDR3 bases: TGTGCCAGCAGTGTAGCCCACGGACAGGGGACATACGAGCAGTACTTC.

The V gene is TRBV6-5, the J gene TRBJ1-3, with a possible D match to TRBD1 (5 bases). Germline V lookup: CDR1 MNHEY, CDR2 SVGAGI. The CDR3 has 14 residues. V was trimmed by 7 bases and J by 0 bases, leaving 10 bases between them. In DNA form, the CDR3 reads TGTGCCAGCAATGGTGGGGGCTCTGGAAACACCATATATTTT. This gives the protein CASNGGGSGNTIYF.

J is TRBJ2-7 and V is TRBV6-5, with D unclear. Per germline, CDR1 MNHEY and CDR2 SVGAGI. Between the trimmed V and J ends, which lost 6 bases and 6 bases, there was a span of 18 bases. CDR3 length: 14 amino acids. CDR3 in amino acids: CASSDLRSTGEQYF. The CDR3 DNA reads TGTGCCAGCAGCGATTTACGGAGTACGGGCGAGCAGTACTTC.

V gene TRBV29-1 combines with J gene TRBJ1-2; 8 bases are a match to TRBD1. Trimming at V came to 6 bases and at J to 7 bases, leaving 10 bases not matched to a gene. The length of the CDR3 is 13 residues. From germline, CDR1 is SQVTM and CDR2 ANQGSEA. CDR3 sequence: CSVRTGGIGGYTF. CDR3 DNA sequence: TGCAGCGTCCGAACAGGGGGGATTGGTGGCTACACCTTC.

With regard to this clone: The sample has other DNA sequences that encode this CDR3 too. The rearrangement uses TRBV7-2 and TRBJ2-3; D tentatively reads TRBD1 or TRBD2 (5 bases each). Between the trimmed V and J ends, which lost 5 bases and 2 bases, there was a span of 11 bases. The CDR3 covers 14 residues. CDR1 is SGHTA, CDR2 FQGNSA, per germline. The CDR3 sequence is CASSLGPSTDTQYF. In DNA form, the CDR3 reads TGTGCCAGCAGCCTGGGACCTTCCACAGATACGCAGTATTTT.

The V gene is TRBV5-8, the J gene TRBJ2-1; D is unclear. V dropped 4 bases and J dropped 8 bases, with 19 bases sitting between them. The CDR3 length is 15 residues. The germline V gene encodes CDR1 SGHTS and CDR2 YDEGEE. CDR3 DNA sequence: TGTGCCAGCAGCGATGACTCTAACGCCAAATATGAGCAGTTCTTC. The encoded protein is CASSDDSNAKYEQFF.

This chain uses TRBV7-9 with TRBJ1-1; D uncertain. CDR1 and CDR2 (germline): SEHNR, FQNEAQ (reference sequence). CDR3 length equals 14 residues. Trimming cost V 4 bases and J 5 bases, with 14 bases left between them. Here the CDR3 reads CASSWIFGRTEAFF. CDR3 nucleotide sequence: TGTGCCAGCAGCTGGATATTCGGGCGTACTGAAGCTTTCTTT.

The chain is built from TRBV2 and TRBJ2-2, with 8 bases identical to TRBD1. The length of the CDR3 is 15 residues. J lost 3 bases, V lost 7 bases, and 7 bases had no gene match. CDR1 is SNHLY and CDR2 is FYNNEI in the germline V gene. The CDR3, as DNA: TGTGCCAGCACCATGGACAGGGCCGACACCGGGGAGCTGTTTTTT. Its translation: CASTMDRADTGELFF.

This clone appeared a few times. The chain links TRBV10-2 to TRBJ2-7; no clear D. The CDR3 runs to 15 residues. The ends were cut back, 2 bases at V and 1 base at J, with 12 bases in the middle. Germline lookup yields CDR1 WSHSY and CDR2 SAAADI. The CDR3 region is CASSEPHLGSYEQYF. In nucleotides, the CDR3 is TGCGCCAGCAGTGAGCCTCACCTGGGGTCCTACGAGCAGTACTTC.

Comments on this clone: At one end, the junction sequence differs from germline, possibly due to a read error. The rearrangement uses TRBV18 and TRBJ1-2, with 8 bases that match TRBD1. The CDR3 runs to 14 residues. Germline-derived CDR1 and CDR2 are KGHSH and LQKENI. The CDR3: CASSPDRARATPNF. The DNA for the CDR3 is TGTGCCAGCTCACCGGACAGGGCCAGGGCAACCCCAAACTTC.

V gene TRBV4-2 combines with J gene TRBJ1-2; TRBD1 matches at 7 bases. This CDR3 is 16 amino acids long. V shed 2 bases, J shed 8 bases, and the junction held 14 bases outside the gene matches. Germline lookup yields CDR1 LGHNA and CDR2 YNFKEQ. The CDR3 loop reads CASSQKDHQGGRGYTF. DNA for the CDR3: TGTGCCAGCAGCCAAAAAGATCATCAGGGGGGAAGGGGCTACACCTTC.

The chain has TRBV6-5 and TRBJ1-2; a weak D match, TRBD1 (6 bases). This CDR3 has 12 residues. V was shortened by 8 bases and J by 8 bases, with 15 bases between the two germline ends. The germline CDR1 and CDR2 sequences are MNHEY and SVGAGI. The CDR3 is CASREGGRGYTF. The CDR3 DNA follows: TGTGCCAGCCGCGAGGGGGGGAGAGGCTACACCTTC.

The genes are TRBV12-3 or TRBV12-4 and TRBJ1-2; D not certain. This CDR3 is built from 12 residues. V was trimmed by 4 bases and J by 2 bases, leaving 5 bases between them. This CDR3 is CASSSQNYGYTF. In DNA form, the CDR3 reads TGTGCCAGCAGTTCACAGAACTATGGCTACACCTTC.